This T cell receptor beta chain was retrieved from a study of OX40 agonist ivuxolimab in advanced cancers. Turning to the overall study: Ivuxolimab was an agonistic, fully human IgG2 monoclonal antibody directed against OX40 (CD134), a costimulatory receptor. Intravenous ivuxolimab was administered to patients every 2 weeks at six dose levels: 0.01, 0.1, 0.3, 1.5, 3 and 10 mg/kg. Among the approximately 50 dose-escalation patients, around 19 had hepatocellular carcinoma, around 15 melanoma, 9 renal cell carcinoma and 9 head and neck cancer. In the dose-escalation cohort, around four fifths of patients were male, and the mean age was around 60 years, with a range of roughly 23 to 85. Patients were allowed to have had prior anti-PD-1, anti-PD-L1 or anti-CTLA-4 therapy, and roughly 40% of the dose-escalation patients had previously received checkpoint inhibitors. Partial responses occurred in three dose-escalation patients, of whom one had hepatocellular carcinoma and two had cutaneous melanoma. Peripheral TCRbeta sequencing was intended to test whether TCR sequence diversity was altered and clonal T-cell expansion was caused by ivuxolimab. The monotherapy dose-escalation portion (N ≈ 50 patients) of the phase I ivuxolimab trial is reported in the paper. General conclusions and limits of the study: After ivuxolimab, expanded clones were on average more numerous among CD8+ T cells than among CD4+ T cells. In the 0.1-3.0 mg/kg groups, partial responders had among the lowest normalized peripheral clonal expansion, particularly in CD8+ T cells. Clonal expansion of both CD4+ and CD8+ blood T cells was observed from baseline to week 6 at doses 0.1 to 3.0 mg/kg. Low levels of normalized T-cell clonal expansion were also shown by some nonresponding patients. Antigen specificity was not determined for the clonally expanded peripheral T cells.

For this clone: What antigen it recognizes has not been identified. No base quality information exists; no much larger clone differs at one position.

The trial excluded patients who had a history of autoimmune disease or were on systemic immunosuppression. Peripheral blood for TCR sequencing was drawn from every dose cohort at baseline, at cycle 4 day 1 and at cycle 7 day 1. Samples were obtained from an open-label, multicenter, first-in-human phase I dose-escalation trial of ivuxolimab. The trial enrolled adults with locally advanced or metastatic head and neck squamous cell, hepatocellular, melanoma or renal cell carcinoma. Before TCR sequencing, CD4+ T cells and CD8+ T cells were sorted from peripheral blood as separate populations. CDR1 MGHRA and CDR2 YSYEKL were looked up in the germline V gene. V is cut back by 6 bases and J by 6 bases, with 8 bases in the junction unmatched. The CDR3 has 15 amino acids, counting the end cysteine and phenylalanine. Left in the record is the CDR3 DNA by itself, 45 bases read in frame from the first base. To sequence the TCRbeta CDR3 region, genomic DNA was isolated from the sorted cells. The immunoSEQ Assay was used for sequencing of TCRbeta CDR3 regions. Not all clones reach the TCRdb copy of this immuneACCESS table, which keeps in-frame sequences only. Checked studies attribute under half of the gap to unresolved V genes and leave the rest unexplained. The sample includes around 65,000 clones, with roughly nine tenths observed a single time. The ten most abundant clones make up 15% to 20% of the sample.

This specimen was CD4+ or CD8+ T cells sorted from blood, taken in a trial of the OX40 agonist ivuxolimab. The receptor was isolated from an adult with an advanced solid tumor such as melanoma, head and neck, liver or kidney cancer. The sequence links TRBV4-1 to TRBJ1-5, and 10 junctional nucleotides match TRBD1. For the CDR3, the sequence is CASSLTGGAFQPQHF. The nucleotides read TGCGCCAGCAGTCTGACAGGGGGCGCATTTCAGCCCCAGCATTTT.